Given below is one TCR beta chain in context. This clonotype has just a few counts. The clone's antigen remains unknown. Per-base quality was not reported, and no clone a single base away is much larger than it. The data stem from a study of regulatory T cells in long-lasting Graves disease (dated by TCRdb to the early 2020s). Some background on the complete study: Antithyroid drugs had been taken for less than 3 months by newly diagnosed Graves' disease patients. Patients with persistent Graves' disease were compared with patients with newly diagnosed Graves' disease using TCR sequencing and RNA sequencing of peripheral blood. The study was conducted in China and was registered as a clinical trial. A total of about 33 samples were covered by TCR sequencing, comprising approximately 13 persistent and around 20 newly diagnosed Graves' disease patients. General findings and caveats noted by the study authors: Only peripheral blood was studied, because thyroid tissue, the primary lesion, was inaccessible. The authors acknowledged the small sample size as a limitation that may reduce accuracy. Compared with newly diagnosed patients, patients with persistent Graves' disease had lower TCR Shannon entropy and fewer highly expanded clones, which suggests clonal expansion. Only the TCR beta chain was sequenced and analyzed. A larger number of public clonotypes was shared among persistent patients (under 3,000) than among newly diagnosed patients (about 990). Persistent disease showed preferential use of TRBV28, TRBJ1-2 and TRBJ2-5, whereas newly diagnosed disease favored TRBV20-1 and TRBJ2-1.

Per the publication, the time point label means: newly diagnosed GD, antithyroid drugs for less than 3 months. RNA was extracted from PBMCs in TRIzol for both TCR sequencing and RNA sequencing. The diagnosis of Graves' disease was made according to American Thyroid Association guidelines. Recruitment of patients was carried out at an endocrinology department in Xi'an, China. From each patient, around 9.3 milliliters of peripheral blood was collected into an EDTA anticoagulant tube. PBMCs were isolated by Ficoll Paque Plus density gradient separation without further T cell sorting. RNA quality was checked with an Agilent 2100 Bioanalyzer and agarose gel, and concentration with a NanoDrop 2000. Libraries came from multiplex PCR. The instrument was an Illumina HiSeq 4000. CDR3 regions were amplified by Arm-PCR with iRepertoire HTBI primers to construct TCR beta libraries. Before sequencing, the PCR products went through gel purification. As for how the authors treated the data: Across samples, 55 to 80 TRBV and roughly 13 TRBJ segments were identified and used for gene usage analysis of CDR3 amino acid clonotypes. COPE and FqMerger were used to merge the filtered high-quality paired reads into contigs. Contigs were aligned with BLAST to IMGT TRBV, TRBD and TRBJ reference genes, and CDR3 was defined per IMGT. Any clonotype with a frequency above 0.1% was counted as a highly expanded clone. Shannon entropy served as the measure of repertoire diversity, while the Gini coefficient captured V-J evenness. Public clonotypes were defined as clonotypes shared by more than one individual. Starting from the raw public reads, TCRdb applied fastp trimming at Q25, assembled clones with MiXCR and retained in-frame beta chains. Merged by CDR3 protein, the rows form single entries marked with the most common genes and DNA. Here the V and J calls rest on TCRdb's processing, not on the authors' analysis. This sample is represented by around 470,000 distinct CDR3 sequences; around 15% of them were singletons. The ten biggest clones cover roughly 15% of the sample.

The germline V end is reduced by 0 bases and the J end by 3 bases; junction bases left unmatched: 5. Spanning cysteine to phenylalanine, the CDR3 consists of 16 amino acids. Only CDR3 DNA is held: 48 bases, read in frame from base 1. CDR1 LNHDA and CDR2 SQIVND are derived from the germline V gene (reference sequence). These same records also appear under a second study, on T cells in Graves' hyperthyroidism and ophthalmopathy. Per that second paper: Stable Graves' hyperthyroidism was defined as no progression to ophthalmopathy during 18 months of follow-up. Hyperthyroidism patients were newly diagnosed, had a disease duration of under 2 months, and were aged 18 to 65 years. Any patient with an uncontrolled infection, another autoimmune disease, pregnancy or lactation was excluded. Diagnoses relied on clinical symptoms, serum thyroxine and TRAb, thyroid ultrasound and orbital computed tomography. The first round of RT-PCR for the TCR CDR3 was performed with the HTBI primer set and the Qiagen OneStep RT-PCR kit. Blood samples also contained most of the expanded thyroid clonotypes (frequency above 0.001), which suggests that blood repertoires may reflect thyroid immune responses. A 13 V-J signature model separated ophthalmopathy from stable hyperthyroidism, with about 90% sensitivity and about 81% specificity in cross-validation and 80%/75% in testing. In validation, the model predicted progression to ophthalmopathy with 65% to 71% sensitivity and 72% to 85% specificity, a median of around 6.6 months before onset. To identify distinguishing TCR V-J signatures, a discovery cohort of around 100 patients was used, comprising under 45 with Graves' ophthalmopathy and around 60 with stable Graves' hyperthyroidism. Prospective prediction of ophthalmopathy was tested in an independent validation cohort of 18 to 20 hyperthyroidism patients and 15 to 17 patients who later progressed to ophthalmopathy. The 100 discovery patients were randomly divided into training and test sets at a 7:3 ratio. Thyroid tissue and blood T-cell repertoires from about six Graves' hyperthyroidism patients were also compared in the study. After blood sampling, hyperthyroidism patients were treated with methimazole at a starting dose of 30 mg daily, and ophthalmopathy patients were treated with high-dose intravenous methylprednisolone. Libraries were constructed in a second round of multiplex PCR, after which size selection and purification were performed. Paired-end sequencing of the libraries was performed with 100 bp reads on an Illumina HiSeq2000. SOAPnuke was used to process the raw data, removing reads that contained adapters or uncalled bases, had a mean Phred below 15, or lacked an exact match to the constant primer or identifier. High-quality paired reads were merged with COPE v1.2.5, and unique nucleotide sequences were defined as clonotypes. MiTCR v1.1 was used to align the clonotypes against IMGT TRBV, TRBD and TRBJ reference segments. The analysis was restricted to V-J combinations with a frequency above 0.0001, which together covered just over 99% of the repertoires. The TCS score was defined as the ratio of F50 (clonal expansion) to E x V (chaos), calculated using BLOSUM62-based TCRdist between CDR3 peptides within each V-J. Welch's t-statistics and random forest reduced around 520 V-J features to 10 to 15, which were used in a naive Bayes classifier (R e1071). Sample size was not statistically predetermined, and blinding of investigators to group allocation was not performed. TCR Vbeta CDR3 sequencing of some 140 peripheral blood samples (approximately 44 ophthalmopathy, 75 to 80 hyperthyroidism and roughly 17 progressor patients) is reported in the paper.

Specimen: peripheral blood mononuclear cells (PBMCs), collected at new diagnosis, from a patient treated with antithyroid drugs. The chain is encoded by TRBV19 joined to TRBJ1-5; 7 central bases correspond to TRBD1. This clonotype originated in a woman in her forties or fifties with Graves disease. Donor details come from another sample of the same person, matched by shared clones. The sequenced DNA: TGTGCCAGTAGTATAGAGCGGGACAGTCCCAATCAGCCCCAGCATTTT. This sequence encodes CASSIERDSPNQPQHF.